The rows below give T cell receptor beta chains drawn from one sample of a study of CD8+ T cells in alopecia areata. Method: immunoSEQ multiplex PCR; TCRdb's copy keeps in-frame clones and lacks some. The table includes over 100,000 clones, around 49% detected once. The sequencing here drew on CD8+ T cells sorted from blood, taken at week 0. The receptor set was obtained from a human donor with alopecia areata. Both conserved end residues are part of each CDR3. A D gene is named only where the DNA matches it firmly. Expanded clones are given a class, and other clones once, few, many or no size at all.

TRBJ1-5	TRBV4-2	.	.	CASSQRGDQPQHF	TGTGCCAGCAGCCAGAGGGGAGATCAGCCCCAGCATTTT
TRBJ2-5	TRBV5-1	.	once	CASSLEGGYSETQYF	TGCGCCAGCAGCTTGGAAGGGGGTTATAGTGAGACCCAGTACTTC
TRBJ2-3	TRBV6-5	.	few	CASSYSDWDTQYF	TGTGCCAGCAGTTACTCGGACTGGGATACGCAGTATTTT
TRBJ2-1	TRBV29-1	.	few	CSASWGDSYNEQFF	TGCAGCGCCTCGTGGGGGGACTCCTACAATGAGCAGTTCTTC
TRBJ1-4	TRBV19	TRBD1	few	CASTEDRGGEKLFF	TGTGCCAGTACCGAAGACAGGGGCGGTGAAAAACTGTTTTTT
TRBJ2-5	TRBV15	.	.	CATSRDNGGQETQYF	TGTGCCACCAGCAGAGATAACGGGGGCCAAGAGACCCAGTACTTC
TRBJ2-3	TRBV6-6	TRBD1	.	CASSTGEDTQYF	TGTGCCAGCAGTACAGGGGAGGATACGCAGTATTTT
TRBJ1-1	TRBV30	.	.	CAWIRGEATEAFF	TGTGCCTGGATTCGGGGAGAGGCCACTGAAGCTTTCTTT
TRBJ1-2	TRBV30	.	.	CAQQGGYGYTF	TGTGCCCAGCAGGGTGGCTATGGCTACACCTTC
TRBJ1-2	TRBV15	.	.	CATSRGEFKGYGYTF	TGTGCCACCAGCAGAGGGGAGTTCAAGGGTTATGGCTACACCTTC
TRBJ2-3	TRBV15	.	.	CATSEHPGGDTQYF	TGTGCCACCAGCGAGCACCCCGGGGGAGATACGCAGTATTTT
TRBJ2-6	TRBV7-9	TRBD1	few	CASSMGQGTAGANVLTF	TGTGCCAGCAGCATGGGACAGGGAACGGCTGGGGCCAACGTCCTGACTTTC
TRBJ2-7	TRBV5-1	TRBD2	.	CASSFSGGTFGEQYF	TGCGCCAGCAGCTTCAGCGGGGGGACCTTTGGGGAGCAGTACTTC
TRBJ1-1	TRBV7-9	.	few	CASSYFPNTEAFF	TGTGCCAGCAGCTATTTTCCCAACACTGAAGCTTTCTTT
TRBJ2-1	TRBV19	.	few	CASSIFGGREQFF	TGTGCCAGTAGTATCTTCGGGGGGCGCGAGCAGTTCTTC
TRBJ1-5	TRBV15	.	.	CATSRERVHQPQHF	TGTGCCACCAGCAGAGAACGAGTTCATCAGCCCCAGCATTTT
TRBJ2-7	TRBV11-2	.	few	CASSLDLAIPNEQYF	TGTGCCAGCAGCTTAGATCTGGCGATTCCTAACGAGCAGTACTTC
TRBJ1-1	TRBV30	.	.	CAWSPGSTEAFF	TGTGCCTGGAGCCCGGGAAGCACTGAAGCTTTCTTT
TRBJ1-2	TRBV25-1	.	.	CASSDGYGYTF	TGTGCCAGCAGTGATGGATATGGCTACACCTTC
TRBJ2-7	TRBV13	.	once	CASSPLPTGQRVGWQYF	TGTGCCAGCAGTCCTCTTCCGACAGGCCAACGAGTAGGCTGGCAGTACTTC
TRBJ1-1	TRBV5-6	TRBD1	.	CASSPSGQVNTEAFF	TGTGCCAGCAGCCCTTCCGGACAGGTGAACACTGAAGCTTTCTTT
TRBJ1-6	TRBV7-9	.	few	CASSYLGGDSPLHF	TGTGCCAGCAGCTACCTCGGGGGGGATTCACCCCTCCACTTT
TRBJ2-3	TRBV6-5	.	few	CASTRPPDTQYF	TGTGCCAGCACCAGGCCCCCAGATACGCAGTATTTT
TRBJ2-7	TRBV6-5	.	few	CASSPIEGAYEQYF	TGTGCCAGCAGCCCGATAGAGGGGGCCTACGAGCAGTACTTC
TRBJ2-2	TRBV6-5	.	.	CASSSTGQGELFF	TGTGCCAGCAGTTCGACGGGGCAAGGGGAGCTGTTTTTT
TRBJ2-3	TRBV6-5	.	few	CASSEMAGTDTQYF	TGTGCCAGCAGCGAGATGGCGGGGACAGATACGCAGTATTTT
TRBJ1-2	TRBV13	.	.	CASSSGGYGYTF	TGTGCCAGCAGCTCGGGGGGGTATGGCTACACCTTC
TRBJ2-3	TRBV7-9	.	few	CASSVFKGMGTDTQYF	TGTGCCAGCAGCGTCTTTAAAGGGATGGGAACAGATACGCAGTATTTT
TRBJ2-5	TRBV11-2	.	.	CASSPPTPSQETQYF	TGTGCCAGCAGCCCACCGACTCCTTCCCAAGAGACCCAGTACTTC
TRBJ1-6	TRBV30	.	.	CAWSVLVGLSSYNSPLHF	TGTGCCTGGAGTGTATTGGTAGGCTTGAGCTCCTATAATTCACCCCTCCACTTT
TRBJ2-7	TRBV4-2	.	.	CASSQAESSYEQYF	TGTGCCAGCAGCCAAGCCGAGAGCTCCTACGAGCAGTACTTC
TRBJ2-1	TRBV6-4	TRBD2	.	CASSDSSGGNEQFF	TGTGCCAGCAGTGACTCTAGCGGGGGGAATGAGCAGTTCTTC
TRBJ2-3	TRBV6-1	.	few	CASSVAASTDTQYF	TGTGCCAGCAGTGTAGCGGCTAGCACAGATACGCAGTATTTT